The source of this T cell receptor (beta chain) is a study of cytomegalovirus exposure and HLA in healthy donors. Study results and caveats: The majority of TCR sequences were rare, yet some public TCRs appeared in many donors. Serostatus for CMV was the only available immune exposure information.

The CDR3 spans 14 residues. The germline V gene has CDR1 SGHTA and CDR2 FQGNSA. V lost 5 bases to trimming and J lost 2 bases; unmatched junction nucleotides: 2. PCR primers comprised 60 Vbeta and 13 Jbeta primers. Assay used: immunoSEQ multiplex PCR; TCRdb lists only in-frame clones, some missing. The table lists a few hundred thousand clones, roughly 80% of them singletons. A note on this clone: Its antigen is unidentified.

The sequenced sample consisted of PBMCs. J is TRBJ2-7 and V is TRBV7-2, with 11 bases that match TRBD2. The TCR was taken from a man aged 30 to 45 in good health and CMV-seronegative. CDR3 bases: TGTGCCAGCAGCCGACTAGCGGGGCCCTACGAGCAGTACTTC. This translates into CASSRLAGPYEQYF.